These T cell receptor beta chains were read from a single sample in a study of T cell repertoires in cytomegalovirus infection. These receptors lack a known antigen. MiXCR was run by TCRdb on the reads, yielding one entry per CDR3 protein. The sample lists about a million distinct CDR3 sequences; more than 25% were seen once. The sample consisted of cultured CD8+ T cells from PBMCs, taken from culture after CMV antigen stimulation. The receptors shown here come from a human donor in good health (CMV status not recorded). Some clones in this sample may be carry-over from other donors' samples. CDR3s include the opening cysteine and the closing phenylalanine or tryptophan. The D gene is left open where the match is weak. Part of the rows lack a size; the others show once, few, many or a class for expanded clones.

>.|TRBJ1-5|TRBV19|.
CASSMEFLAASNNQPQHF
TGTGCCAGTAGTATGGAGTTTTTGGCGGCCTCCAACAATCAGCCCCAGCATTTT
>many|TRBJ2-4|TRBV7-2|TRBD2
CASSLVPSGGAIDIQYF
TGTGCCAGCAGCTTAGTCCCTAGCGGGGGGGCCATAGACATTCAGTACTTC
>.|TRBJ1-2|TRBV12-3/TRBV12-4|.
CASSPGGGNRANYGYTF
TGTGCCAGCAGCCCCGGAGGGGGTAATAGGGCTAACTATGGCTACACCTTC
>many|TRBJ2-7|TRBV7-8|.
CASNLNRALHEQYF
TGTGCCAGCAACCTTAACAGGGCCCTCCACGAGCAGTACTTC
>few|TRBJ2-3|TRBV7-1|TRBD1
CASSPAWQGGTDTQYF
TGTGCCAGCAGCCCAGCCTGGCAGGGGGGCACAGATACGCAGTATTTT
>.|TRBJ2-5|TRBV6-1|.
CATRAIQETQYF
TGTGCCACCCGGGCGATTCAAGAGACCCAGTACTTC
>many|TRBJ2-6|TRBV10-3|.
CAIRVTNGNSGANVLTF
TGTGCCATCAGAGTTACGAACGGGAACTCTGGGGCCAACGTCCTGACTTTC
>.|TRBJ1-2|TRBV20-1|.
CSARDSRQPVNYGYTF
TGCAGTGCTAGAGATTCCCGACAGCCGGTTAACTATGGCTACACCTTC
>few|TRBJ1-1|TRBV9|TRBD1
CASSVGGTGGFTEAFF
TGTGCCAGCAGCGTAGGCGGGACAGGGGGGTTCACTGAAGCTTTCTTT
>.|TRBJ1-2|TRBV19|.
CASSVGSTHSGYTF
TGTGCCAGTAGTGTGGGCAGTACTCACTCTGGCTACACCTTC
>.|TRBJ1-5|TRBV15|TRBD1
CATSLGQWSNQPQHF
TGTGCCACCAGCCTGGGACAGTGGAGCAATCAGCCCCAGCATTTT
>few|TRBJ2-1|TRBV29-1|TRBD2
CSVSGLARFF
TGCAGCGTATCGGGACTAGCCCGGTTCTTC
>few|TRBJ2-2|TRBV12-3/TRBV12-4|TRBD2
CASSSPGLGQNTGELFF
TGTGCCAGCAGTTCCCCGGGACTAGGTCAGAACACCGGGGAGCTGTTTTTT
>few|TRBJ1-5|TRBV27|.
CASSPTVLRAQHF
TGTGCCAGCAGCCCTACAGTCCTCAGGGCCCAGCATTTT
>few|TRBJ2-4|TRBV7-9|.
CASSLDVWGSIQYF
TGTGCCAGCAGCTTAGACGTCTGGGGGAGCATTCAGTACTTC
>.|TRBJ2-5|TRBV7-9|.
CASSLVGSGGEETQYF
TGTGCCAGCAGCTTAGTGGGTAGCGGTGGGGAAGAGACCCAGTACTTC
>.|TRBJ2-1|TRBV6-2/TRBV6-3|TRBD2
CASAAGGYNEQFF
TGTGCCAGCGCAGCGGGGGGTTACAATGAGCAGTTCTTC